This T cell receptor beta chain was found in a study of blood T cell repertoires in COVID-19. Across the whole study: There were acute and convalescent COVID-19 samples, and they came from the United States, Italy and Spain. T cells, B-cell-depleted T cells, or PBMCs provided the cDNA or gDNA that served as material.

The length of the CDR3 is 14 residues. Looked up from germline, CDR1 is WSHSY and CDR2 is SAAADI. V gave up 4 bases and J gave up 5 bases, with 14 bases separating them. Original methodology: Estimates of nucleated cell counts were drawn from the amplification of reference gene primers. Generated by immunoSEQ multiplex PCR, the TCRdb table keeps only in-frame clones and is missing some. V, J and clone size are taken as reported in that table, and D and trimming were inferred from the DNA itself. Of approximately 400,000 clones listed, 70% to 85% are singletons. The chain uses TRBV10-2 and TRBJ1-1, with D tentatively TRBD1 (5 bases). The source material was peripheral blood. This receptor was identified in a human donor with acute or convalescent COVID-19. The donor label of this sample is uncertain. The DNA for the CDR3 is TGCGCCAGCAGTGTGGTAGGGGTAAGAACTGAAGCTTTCTTT. This codes for CASSVVGVRTEAFF.